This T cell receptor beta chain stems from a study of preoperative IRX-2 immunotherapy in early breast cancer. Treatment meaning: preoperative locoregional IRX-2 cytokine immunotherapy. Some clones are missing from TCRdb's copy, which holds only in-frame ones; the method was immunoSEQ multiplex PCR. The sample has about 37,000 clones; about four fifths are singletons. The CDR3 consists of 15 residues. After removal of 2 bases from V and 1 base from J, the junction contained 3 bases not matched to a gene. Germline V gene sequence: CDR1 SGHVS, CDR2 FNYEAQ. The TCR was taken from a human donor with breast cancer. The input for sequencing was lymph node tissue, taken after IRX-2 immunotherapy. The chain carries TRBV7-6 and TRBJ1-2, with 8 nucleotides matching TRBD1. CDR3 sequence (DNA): TGTGCCAGCAGCTTAAGGACAGGGAGTAACTATGGCTACACCTTC. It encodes CASSLRTGSNYGYTF.